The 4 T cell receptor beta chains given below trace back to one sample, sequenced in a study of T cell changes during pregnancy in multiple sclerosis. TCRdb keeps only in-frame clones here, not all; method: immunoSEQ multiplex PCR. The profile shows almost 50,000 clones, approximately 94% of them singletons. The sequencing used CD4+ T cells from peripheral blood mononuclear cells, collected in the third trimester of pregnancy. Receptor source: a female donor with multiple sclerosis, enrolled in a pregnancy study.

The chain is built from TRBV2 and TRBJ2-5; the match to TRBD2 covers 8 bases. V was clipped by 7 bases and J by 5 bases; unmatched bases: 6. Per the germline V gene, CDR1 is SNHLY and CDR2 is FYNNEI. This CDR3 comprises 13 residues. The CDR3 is CASNPGGLETQYF. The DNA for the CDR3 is TGTGCCAGCAACCCGGGGGGGCTGGAGACCCAGTACTTC.

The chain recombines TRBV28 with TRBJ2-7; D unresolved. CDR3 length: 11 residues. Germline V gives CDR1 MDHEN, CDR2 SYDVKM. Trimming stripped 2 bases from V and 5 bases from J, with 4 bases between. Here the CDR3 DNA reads TGTGCCAGCAGTTTAATCAACGAGCAGTACTTC. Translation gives CASSLINEQYF.

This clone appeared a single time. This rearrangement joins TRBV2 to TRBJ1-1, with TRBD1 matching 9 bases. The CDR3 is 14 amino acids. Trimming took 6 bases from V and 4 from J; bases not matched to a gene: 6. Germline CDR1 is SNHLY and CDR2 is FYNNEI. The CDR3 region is CASRIQGAGTEAFF. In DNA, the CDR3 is TGTGCCAGCAGGATACAGGGGGCTGGCACTGAAGCTTTCTTT.

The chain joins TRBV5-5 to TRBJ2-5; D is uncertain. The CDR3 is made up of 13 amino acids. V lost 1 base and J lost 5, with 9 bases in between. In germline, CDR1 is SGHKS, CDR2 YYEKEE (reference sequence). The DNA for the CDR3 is TGTGCCAGCAGCTTGACCGGAGCCGAGACCCAGTACTTC. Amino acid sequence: CASSLTGAETQYF.